This record covers a single TCR beta chain. Sequence at one end of the junction differs from germline and may be a read error. This specimen comes from a study of tumor-infiltrating lymphocytes in primary liver carcinoma. With a constant-region primer, TCR beta cDNA was made from 450 to 550 ng of total RNA. Slightly modified ARM-PCR served as the procedure for the TCR beta libraries. These libraries came from three rounds of nested multiplex PCR. Use of TRBV1-TRBV30 forward primers with a C-beta reverse primer characterized the first two PCR rounds, which lasted around 11 cycles each. TCRdb re-derived calls from the multiplex PCR reads in MiXCR, one entry per CDR3 protein. The data show around 40,000 distinct CDR3 sequences, approximately 70% seen once. The CDR3 loop spans 13 amino acids. CDR1 and CDR2 from the germline V gene are LGHNA and YNFKEQ. Both RNA and DNA were isolated together from around 20-30 mg of bulk tissue that had not been sorted.

The TCR sequence derives from a man in his forties or fifties with primary liver carcinoma and hepatitis B virus infection. This chain joins TRBV4-2 and TRBJ1-4; D is uncertain. The sample taken for sequencing was liver tumor tissue from sampling region 2. Specified subset: tumor region T2, inferior pole. The CDR3 loop is CASNQSHREKLLF. The DNA of the CDR3 is TGTGCCAGCAACCAGTCCCACCGTGAAAAACTGCTTTTT.